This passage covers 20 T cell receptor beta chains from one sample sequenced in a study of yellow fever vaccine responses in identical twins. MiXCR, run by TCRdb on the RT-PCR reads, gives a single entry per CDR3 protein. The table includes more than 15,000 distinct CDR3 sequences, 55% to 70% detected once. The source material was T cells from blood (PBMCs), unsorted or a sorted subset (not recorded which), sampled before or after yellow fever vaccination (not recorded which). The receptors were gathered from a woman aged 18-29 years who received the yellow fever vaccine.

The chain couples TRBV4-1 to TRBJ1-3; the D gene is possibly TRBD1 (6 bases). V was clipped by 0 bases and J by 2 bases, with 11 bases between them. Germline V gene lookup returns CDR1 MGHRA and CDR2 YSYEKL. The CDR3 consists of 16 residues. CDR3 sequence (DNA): TGCGCCAGCAGCCAAGAGGGCAGGACAGCTGGAAACACCATATATTTT. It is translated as CASSQEGRTAGNTIYF.

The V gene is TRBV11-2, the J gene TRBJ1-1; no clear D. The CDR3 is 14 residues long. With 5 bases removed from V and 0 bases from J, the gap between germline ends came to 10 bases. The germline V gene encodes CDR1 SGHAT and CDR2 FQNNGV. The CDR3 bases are TGTGCCAGCAGCCCAAACTGGATGAACACTGAAGCTTTCTTT. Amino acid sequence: CASSPNWMNTEAFF.

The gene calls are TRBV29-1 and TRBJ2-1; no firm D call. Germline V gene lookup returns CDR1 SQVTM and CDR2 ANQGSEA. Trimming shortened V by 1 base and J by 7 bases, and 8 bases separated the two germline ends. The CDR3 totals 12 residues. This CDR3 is CSVEGYGNEQFF. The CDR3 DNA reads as TGCAGCGTTGAAGGCTATGGAAATGAGCAGTTCTTC.

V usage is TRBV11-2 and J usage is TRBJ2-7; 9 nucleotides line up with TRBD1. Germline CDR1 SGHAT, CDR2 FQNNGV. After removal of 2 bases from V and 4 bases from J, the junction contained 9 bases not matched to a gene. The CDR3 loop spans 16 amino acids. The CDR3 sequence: CASSLSGGTGTYEQYF. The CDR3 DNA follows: TGTGCCAGCAGCTTATCCGGCGGGACAGGGACGTACGAGCAGTACTTC.

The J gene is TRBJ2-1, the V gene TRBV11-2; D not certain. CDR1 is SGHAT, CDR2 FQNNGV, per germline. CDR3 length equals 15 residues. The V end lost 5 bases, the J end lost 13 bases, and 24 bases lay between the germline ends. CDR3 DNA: TGTGCCAGCAGCCACGGAGCATCTAGTAATAGGGTACAGTTCTTC. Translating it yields CASSHGASSNRVQFF.

The CDR3 spells CASSLSPYTEAFF. CDR3 nucleotides: TGTGCCAGCAGTTTAAGCCCGTACACTGAAGCTTTCTTT. V and J are TRBV28 and TRBJ1-1; D gene ambiguous. V lost 2 bases, J lost 3 bases, and 7 bases lay in between. The CDR3 is 13 amino acids. Per the germline V gene, CDR1 is MDHEN and CDR2 is SYDVKM.

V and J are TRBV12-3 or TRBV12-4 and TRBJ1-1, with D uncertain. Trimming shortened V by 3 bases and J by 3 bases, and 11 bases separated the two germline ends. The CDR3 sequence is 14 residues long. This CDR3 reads CASSFPGLYTEAFF. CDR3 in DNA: TGTGCCAGCAGTTTCCCCGGGTTGTACACTGAAGCTTTCTTT.

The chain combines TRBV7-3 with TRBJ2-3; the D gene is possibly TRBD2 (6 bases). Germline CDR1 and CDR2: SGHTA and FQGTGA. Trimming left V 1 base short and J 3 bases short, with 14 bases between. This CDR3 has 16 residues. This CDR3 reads CASSLIRELGTDTQYF. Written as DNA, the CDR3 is TGTGCCAGCAGCTTAATCCGGGAGTTGGGAACAGATACGCAGTATTTT.

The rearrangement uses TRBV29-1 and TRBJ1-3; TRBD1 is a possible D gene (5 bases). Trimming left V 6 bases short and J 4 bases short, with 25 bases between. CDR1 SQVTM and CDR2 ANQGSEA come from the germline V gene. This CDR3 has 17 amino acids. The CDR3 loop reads CSVERDDPSNPGNTIYF. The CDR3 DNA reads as TGCAGCGTGGAGAGGGACGACCCCTCAAATCCGGGAAACACCATATATTTT.

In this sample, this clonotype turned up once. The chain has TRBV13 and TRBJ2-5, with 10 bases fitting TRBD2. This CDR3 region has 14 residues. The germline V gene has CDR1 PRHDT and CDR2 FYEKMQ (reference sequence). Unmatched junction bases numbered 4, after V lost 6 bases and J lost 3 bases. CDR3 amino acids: CASRRGTSEETQYF. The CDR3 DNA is TGTGCCAGCAGGAGAGGGACTAGCGAAGAGACCCAGTACTTC.

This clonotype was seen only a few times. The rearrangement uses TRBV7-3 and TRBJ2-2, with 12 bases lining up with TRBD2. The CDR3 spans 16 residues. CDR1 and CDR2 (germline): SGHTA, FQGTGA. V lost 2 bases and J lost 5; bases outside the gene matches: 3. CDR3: CASSLLGTSGTGELFF. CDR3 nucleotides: TGTGCCAGCAGCTTACTTGGGACTAGCGGGACCGGGGAGCTGTTTTTT.

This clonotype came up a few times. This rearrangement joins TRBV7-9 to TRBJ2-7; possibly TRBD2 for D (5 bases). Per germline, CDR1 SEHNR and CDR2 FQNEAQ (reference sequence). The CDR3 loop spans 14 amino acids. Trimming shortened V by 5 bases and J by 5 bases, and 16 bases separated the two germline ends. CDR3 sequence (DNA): TGTGCCAGCAGCATCTCAGTTGAGGGTCACGAGCAGTACGTC. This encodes CASSISVEGHEQYV.

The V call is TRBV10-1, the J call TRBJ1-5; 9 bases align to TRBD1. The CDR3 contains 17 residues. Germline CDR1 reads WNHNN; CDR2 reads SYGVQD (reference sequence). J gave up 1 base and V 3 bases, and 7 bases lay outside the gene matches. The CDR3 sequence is CASSDPDRGESNQPQHF. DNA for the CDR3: TGCGCCAGCAGTGATCCAGACAGGGGGGAAAGCAATCAGCCCCAGCATTTT.

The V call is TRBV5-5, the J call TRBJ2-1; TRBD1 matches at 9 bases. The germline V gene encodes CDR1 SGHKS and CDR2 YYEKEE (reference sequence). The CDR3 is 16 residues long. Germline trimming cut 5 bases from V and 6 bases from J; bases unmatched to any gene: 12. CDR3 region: CASSRTGTGLFNEQFF. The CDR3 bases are TGTGCCAGCAGTCGAACCGGGACAGGGCTGTTCAATGAGCAGTTCTTC.

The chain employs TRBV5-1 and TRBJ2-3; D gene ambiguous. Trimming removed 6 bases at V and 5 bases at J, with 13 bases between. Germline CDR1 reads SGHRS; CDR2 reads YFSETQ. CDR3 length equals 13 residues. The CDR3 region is CASTPGGLDTQYF. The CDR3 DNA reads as TGCGCCAGCACCCCTGGCGGCTTAGATACGCAGTATTTT.

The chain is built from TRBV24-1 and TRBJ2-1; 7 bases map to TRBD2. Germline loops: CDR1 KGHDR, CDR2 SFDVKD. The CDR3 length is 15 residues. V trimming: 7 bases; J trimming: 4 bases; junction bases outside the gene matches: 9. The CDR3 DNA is TGTGCCACCAGGCCAACGGCGGGAGCTTACAATGAGCAGTTCTTC. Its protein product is CATRPTAGAYNEQFF.

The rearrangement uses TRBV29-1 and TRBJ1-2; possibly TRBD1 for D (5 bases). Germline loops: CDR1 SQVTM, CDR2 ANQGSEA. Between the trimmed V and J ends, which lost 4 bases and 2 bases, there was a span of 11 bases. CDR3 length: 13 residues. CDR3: CSVVGSGNYGYTF. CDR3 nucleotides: TGCAGCGTTGTAGGTTCAGGGAACTATGGCTACACCTTC.

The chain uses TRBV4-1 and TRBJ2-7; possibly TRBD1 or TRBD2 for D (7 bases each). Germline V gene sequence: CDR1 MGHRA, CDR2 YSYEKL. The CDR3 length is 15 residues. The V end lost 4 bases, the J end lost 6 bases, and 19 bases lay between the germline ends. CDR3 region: CASSPLLAAGGEQYF. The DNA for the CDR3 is TGCGCCAGCAGCCCCCTCCTAGCGGCAGGGGGCGAGCAGTACTTC.

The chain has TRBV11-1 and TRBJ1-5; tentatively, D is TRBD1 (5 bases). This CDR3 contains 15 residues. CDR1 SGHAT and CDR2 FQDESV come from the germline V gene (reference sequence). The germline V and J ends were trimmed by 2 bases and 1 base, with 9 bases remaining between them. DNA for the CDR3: TGTGCCAGCAGCTTAACGGGGACCAGCAATCAGCCCCAGCATTTT. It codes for CASSLTGTSNQPQHF.

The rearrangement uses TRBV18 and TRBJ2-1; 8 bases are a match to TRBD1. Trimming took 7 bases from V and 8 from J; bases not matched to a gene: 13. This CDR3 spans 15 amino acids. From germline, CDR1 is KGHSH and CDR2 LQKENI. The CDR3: CASCLDRASRDEQFF. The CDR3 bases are TGTGCCAGCTGTTTGGACAGGGCCTCCAGGGATGAGCAGTTCTTC.